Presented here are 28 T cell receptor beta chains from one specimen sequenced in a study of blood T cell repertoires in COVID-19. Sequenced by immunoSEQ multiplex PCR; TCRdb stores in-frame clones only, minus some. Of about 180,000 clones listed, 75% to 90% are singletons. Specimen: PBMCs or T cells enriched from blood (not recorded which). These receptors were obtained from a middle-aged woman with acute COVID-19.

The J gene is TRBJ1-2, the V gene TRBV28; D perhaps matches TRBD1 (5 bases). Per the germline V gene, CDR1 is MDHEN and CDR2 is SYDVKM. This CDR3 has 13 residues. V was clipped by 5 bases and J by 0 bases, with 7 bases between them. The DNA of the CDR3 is TGTGCCAGCAGTCGGACACCTAACTATGGCTACACCTTC. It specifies CASSRTPNYGYTF.

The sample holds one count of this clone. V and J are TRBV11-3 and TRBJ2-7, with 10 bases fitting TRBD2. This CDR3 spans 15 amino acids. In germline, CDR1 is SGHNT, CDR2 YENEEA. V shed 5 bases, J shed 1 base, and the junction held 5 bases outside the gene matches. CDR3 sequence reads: CASSRLLAGSYEQYF. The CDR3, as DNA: TGTGCCAGCAGCCGGTTACTAGCGGGATCCTACGAGCAGTACTTC. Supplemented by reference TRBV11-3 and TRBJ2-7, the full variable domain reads EAGVVQSPRYKIIEKKQPVAFWCNPISGHNTLYWYLQNLGQGPELLIRYENEEAVDDSQLPKDRFSAERLKGVDSTLKIQPAELGDSAVYLCASSRLLAGSYEQYFGPGTRLTVT.

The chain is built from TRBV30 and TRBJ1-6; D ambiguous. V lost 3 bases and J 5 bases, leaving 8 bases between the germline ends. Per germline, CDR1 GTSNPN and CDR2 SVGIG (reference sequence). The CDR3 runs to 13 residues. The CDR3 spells CAWRQADNSPLHF. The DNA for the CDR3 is TGTGCCTGGAGGCAGGCAGATAATTCACCCCTCCACTTT.

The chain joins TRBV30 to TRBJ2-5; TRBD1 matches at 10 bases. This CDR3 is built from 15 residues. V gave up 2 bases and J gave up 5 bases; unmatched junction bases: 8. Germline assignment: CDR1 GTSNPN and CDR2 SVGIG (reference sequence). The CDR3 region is CAWSLGQGIMETQYF. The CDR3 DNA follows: TGTGCCTGGAGTTTGGGACAGGGGATAATGGAGACCCAGTACTTC.

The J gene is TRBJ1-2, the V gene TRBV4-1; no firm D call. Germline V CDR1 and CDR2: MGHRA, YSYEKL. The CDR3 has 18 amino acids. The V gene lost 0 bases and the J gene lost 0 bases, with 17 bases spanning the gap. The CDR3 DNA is TGCGCCAGCAGCCAAGATGGGATGAGGAGGTTAGCTAACTATGGCTACACCTTC. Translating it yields CASSQDGMRRLANYGYTF.

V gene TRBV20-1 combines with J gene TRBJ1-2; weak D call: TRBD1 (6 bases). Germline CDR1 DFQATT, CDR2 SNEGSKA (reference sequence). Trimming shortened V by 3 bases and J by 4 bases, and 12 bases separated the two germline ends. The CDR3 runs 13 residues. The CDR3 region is CSASPPGVYGYTF. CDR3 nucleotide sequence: TGCAGTGCTAGTCCCCCAGGGGTCTATGGCTACACCTTC.

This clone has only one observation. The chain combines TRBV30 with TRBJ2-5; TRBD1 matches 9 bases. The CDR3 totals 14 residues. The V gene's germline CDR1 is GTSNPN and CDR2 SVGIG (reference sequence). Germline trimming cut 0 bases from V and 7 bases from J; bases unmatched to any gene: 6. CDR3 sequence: CAWSVLDRGATQYF. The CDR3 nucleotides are TGTGCCTGGAGTGTACTTGACAGGGGGGCGACCCAGTACTTC. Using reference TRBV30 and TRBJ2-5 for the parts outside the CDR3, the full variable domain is SQTIHQWPATLVQPVGSPLSLECTVEGTSNPNLYWYRQAAGRGLQLLFYSVGIGQISSEVPQNLSASRPQDRQFILSSKKLLLSDSGFYLCAWSVLDRGATQYFGPGTRLLVL.

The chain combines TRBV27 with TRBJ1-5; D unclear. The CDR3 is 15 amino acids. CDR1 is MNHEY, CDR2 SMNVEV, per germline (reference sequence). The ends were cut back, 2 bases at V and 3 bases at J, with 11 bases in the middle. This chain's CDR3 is CASSLIGAPNQPQHF. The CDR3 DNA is TGTGCCAGCAGTTTAATCGGAGCCCCCAATCAGCCCCAGCATTTT.

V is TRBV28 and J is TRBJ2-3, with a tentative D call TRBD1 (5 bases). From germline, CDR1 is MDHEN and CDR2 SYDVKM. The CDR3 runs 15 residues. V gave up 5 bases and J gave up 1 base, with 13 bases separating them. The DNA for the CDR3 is TGTGCCAGCAGTACCAGGGCTTTGGGCACAGATACGCAGTATTTT. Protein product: CASSTRALGTDTQYF. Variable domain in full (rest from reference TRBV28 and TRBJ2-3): DVKVTQSSRYLVKRTGEKVFLECVQDMDHENMFWYRQDPGLGLRLIYFSYDVKMKEKGDIPEGYSVSREKKERFSLILESASTNQTSMYLCASSTRALGTDTQYFGPGTRLTVL.

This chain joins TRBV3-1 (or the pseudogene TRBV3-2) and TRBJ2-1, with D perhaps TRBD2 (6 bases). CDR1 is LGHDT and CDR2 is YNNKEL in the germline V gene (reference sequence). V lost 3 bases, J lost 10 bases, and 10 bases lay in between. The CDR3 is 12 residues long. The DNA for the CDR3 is TGTGCCAGCAGCCAGTCTAGCGTAGAGCAGTTCTTC. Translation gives CASSQSSVEQFF.

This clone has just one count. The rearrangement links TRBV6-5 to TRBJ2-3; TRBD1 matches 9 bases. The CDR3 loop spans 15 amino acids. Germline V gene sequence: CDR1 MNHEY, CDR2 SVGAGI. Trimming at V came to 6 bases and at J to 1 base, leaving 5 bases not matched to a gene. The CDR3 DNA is TGTGCCAGCAGATGGGACAGGGTCGGCACAGATACGCAGTATTTT. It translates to CASRWDRVGTDTQYF.

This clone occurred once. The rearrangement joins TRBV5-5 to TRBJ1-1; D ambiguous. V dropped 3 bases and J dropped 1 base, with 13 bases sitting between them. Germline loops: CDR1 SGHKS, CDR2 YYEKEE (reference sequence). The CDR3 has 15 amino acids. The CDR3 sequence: CASSSGPRENTEAFF. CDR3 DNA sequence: TGTGCCAGCAGCTCCGGGCCGAGGGAGAACACTGAAGCTTTCTTT.

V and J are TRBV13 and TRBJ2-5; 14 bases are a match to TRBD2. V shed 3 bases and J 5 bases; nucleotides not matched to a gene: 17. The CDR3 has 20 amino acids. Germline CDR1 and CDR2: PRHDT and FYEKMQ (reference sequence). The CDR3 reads CASSFSNPGTSGRVWETQYF. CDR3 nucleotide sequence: TGTGCCAGCAGCTTTTCCAACCCCGGGACTAGCGGGAGAGTGTGGGAGACCCAGTACTTC. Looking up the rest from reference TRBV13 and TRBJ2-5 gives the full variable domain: AAGVIQSPRHLIKEKRETATLKCYPIPRHDTVYWYQQGPGQDPQFLISFYEKMQSDKGSIPDRFSAQQFSDYHSELNMSSLELGDSALYFCASSFSNPGTSGRVWETQYFGPGTRLLVL.

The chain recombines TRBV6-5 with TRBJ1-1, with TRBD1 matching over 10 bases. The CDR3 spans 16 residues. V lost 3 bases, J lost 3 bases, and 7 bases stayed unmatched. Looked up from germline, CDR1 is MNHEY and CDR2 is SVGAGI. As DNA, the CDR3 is TGTGCCAGCAGTTATGGGACAGGGGTCCCAGACACTGAAGCTTTCTTT. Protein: CASSYGTGVPDTEAFF.

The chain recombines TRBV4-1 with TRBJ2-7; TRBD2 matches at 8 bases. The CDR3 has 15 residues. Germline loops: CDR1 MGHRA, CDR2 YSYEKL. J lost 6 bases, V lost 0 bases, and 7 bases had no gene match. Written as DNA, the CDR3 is TGCGCCAGCAGCCAAGAATTGCGGGAGGTCGCCGAGCAGTACTTC. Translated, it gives CASSQELREVAEQYF.

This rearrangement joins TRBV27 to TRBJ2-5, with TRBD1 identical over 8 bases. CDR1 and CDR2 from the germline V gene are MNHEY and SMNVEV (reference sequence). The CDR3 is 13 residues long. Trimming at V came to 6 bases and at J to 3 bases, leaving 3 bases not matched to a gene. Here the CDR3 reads CASRGTGKETQYF. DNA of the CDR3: TGTGCCAGCAGGGGGACAGGAAAAGAGACCCAGTACTTC.

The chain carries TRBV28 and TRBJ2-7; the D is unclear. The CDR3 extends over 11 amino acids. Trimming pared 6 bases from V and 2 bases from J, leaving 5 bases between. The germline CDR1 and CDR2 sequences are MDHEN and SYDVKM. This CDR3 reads CASRQAYEQYF. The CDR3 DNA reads TGTGCCAGCAGACAAGCCTACGAGCAGTACTTC.

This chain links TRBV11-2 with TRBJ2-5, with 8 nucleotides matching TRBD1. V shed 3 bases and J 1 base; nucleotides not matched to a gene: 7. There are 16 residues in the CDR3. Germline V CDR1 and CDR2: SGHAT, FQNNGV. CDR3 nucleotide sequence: TGTGCCAGCAGCTTCGGACAGGGAATGTCCCAAGAGACCCAGTACTTC. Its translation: CASSFGQGMSQETQYF.

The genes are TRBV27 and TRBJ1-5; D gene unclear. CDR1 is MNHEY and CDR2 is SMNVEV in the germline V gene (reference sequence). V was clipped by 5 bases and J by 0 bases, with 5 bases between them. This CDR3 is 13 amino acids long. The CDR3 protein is CASSPNSNQPQHF. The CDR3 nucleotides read TGTGCCAGCAGTCCCAATAGCAATCAGCCCCAGCATTTT.

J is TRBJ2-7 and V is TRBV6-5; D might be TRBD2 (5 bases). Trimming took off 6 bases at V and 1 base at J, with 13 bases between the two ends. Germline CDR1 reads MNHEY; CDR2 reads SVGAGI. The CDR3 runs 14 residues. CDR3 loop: CASSARGPSYEQYF. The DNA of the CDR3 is TGTGCCAGCAGCGCAAGAGGGCCGTCCTACGAGCAGTACTTC.

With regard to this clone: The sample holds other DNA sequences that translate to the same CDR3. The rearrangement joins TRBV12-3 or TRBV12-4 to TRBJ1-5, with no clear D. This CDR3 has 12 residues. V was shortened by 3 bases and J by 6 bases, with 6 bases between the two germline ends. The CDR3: CASSFGSQPQHF. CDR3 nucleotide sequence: TGTGCCAGCAGTTTCGGGAGTCAGCCCCAGCATTTT.

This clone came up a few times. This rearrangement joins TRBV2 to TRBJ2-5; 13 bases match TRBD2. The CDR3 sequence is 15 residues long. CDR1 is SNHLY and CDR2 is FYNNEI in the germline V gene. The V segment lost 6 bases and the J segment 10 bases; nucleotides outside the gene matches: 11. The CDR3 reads CASSVRLAGGGVQYF. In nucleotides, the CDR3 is TGTGCCAGCAGCGTTCGACTAGCGGGAGGAGGCGTCCAGTACTTC. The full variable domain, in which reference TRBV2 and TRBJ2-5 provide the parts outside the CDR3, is EPEVTQTPSHQVTQMGQEVILRCVPISNHLYFYWYRQILGQKVEFLVSFYNNEISEKSEIFDDQFSVERPDGSNFTLKIRSTKLEDSAMYFCASSVRLAGGGVQYFGPGTRLLVL.

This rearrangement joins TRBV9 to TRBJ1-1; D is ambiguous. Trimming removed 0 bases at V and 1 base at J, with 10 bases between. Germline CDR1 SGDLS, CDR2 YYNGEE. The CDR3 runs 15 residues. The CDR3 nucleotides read TGTGCCAGCAGCGTAGATTCCTACCCGAACACTGAAGCTTTCTTT. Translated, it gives CASSVDSYPNTEAFF.

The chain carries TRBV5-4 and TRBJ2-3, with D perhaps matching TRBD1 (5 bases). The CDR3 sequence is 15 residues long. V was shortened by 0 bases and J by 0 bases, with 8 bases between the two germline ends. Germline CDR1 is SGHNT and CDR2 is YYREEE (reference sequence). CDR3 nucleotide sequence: TGTGCCAGCAGCTTGGGGACACTTAGCACAGATACGCAGTATTTT. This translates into CASSLGTLSTDTQYF.

The CDR3 DNA follows: TGTGCCAGCAGTTTAAACTCTAGCGGGAGTAAAACAGATACGCAGTATTTT. Its protein product is CASSLNSSGSKTDTQYF. The chain recombines TRBV28 with TRBJ2-3, with 10 nucleotides matching TRBD2. The CDR3 sequence is 17 residues long. Germline assignment: CDR1 MDHEN and CDR2 SYDVKM. The ends lost 2 bases at V and 3 bases at J; junction bases unmatched: 8.

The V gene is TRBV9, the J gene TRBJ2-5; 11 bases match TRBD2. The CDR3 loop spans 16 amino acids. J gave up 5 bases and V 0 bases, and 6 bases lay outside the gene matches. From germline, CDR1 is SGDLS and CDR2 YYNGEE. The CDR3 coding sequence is TGTGCCAGCAGCGTAGAAGCTAGCGGGGGGTTGGAGACCCAGTACTTC. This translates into CASSVEASGGLETQYF. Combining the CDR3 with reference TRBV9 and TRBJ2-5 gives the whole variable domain DSGVTQTPKHLITATGQRVTLRCSPRSGDLSVYWYQQSLDQGLQFLIQYYNGEERAKGNILERFSAQQFPDLHSELNLSSLELGDSALYFCASSVEASGGLETQYFGPGTRLLVL.

CDR3: CASSVTPSSYNEQFF. In DNA, the CDR3 is TGTGCCAGCAGCGTGACTCCGAGCTCCTACAATGAGCAGTTCTTC. The chain is built from TRBV9 and TRBJ2-1; D is uncertain. The CDR3 is 15 amino acids. Germline assignment: CDR1 SGDLS and CDR2 YYNGEE. V was cut by 2 bases and J by 0 bases, with 9 bases left in between.

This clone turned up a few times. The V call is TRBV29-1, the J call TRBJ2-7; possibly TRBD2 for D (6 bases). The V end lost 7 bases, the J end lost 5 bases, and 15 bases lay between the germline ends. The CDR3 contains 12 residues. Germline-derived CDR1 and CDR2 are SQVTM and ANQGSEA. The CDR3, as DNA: TGCAGCGCTGGGAGGACTGAGGACGAGCAGTACTTC. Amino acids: CSAGRTEDEQYF.